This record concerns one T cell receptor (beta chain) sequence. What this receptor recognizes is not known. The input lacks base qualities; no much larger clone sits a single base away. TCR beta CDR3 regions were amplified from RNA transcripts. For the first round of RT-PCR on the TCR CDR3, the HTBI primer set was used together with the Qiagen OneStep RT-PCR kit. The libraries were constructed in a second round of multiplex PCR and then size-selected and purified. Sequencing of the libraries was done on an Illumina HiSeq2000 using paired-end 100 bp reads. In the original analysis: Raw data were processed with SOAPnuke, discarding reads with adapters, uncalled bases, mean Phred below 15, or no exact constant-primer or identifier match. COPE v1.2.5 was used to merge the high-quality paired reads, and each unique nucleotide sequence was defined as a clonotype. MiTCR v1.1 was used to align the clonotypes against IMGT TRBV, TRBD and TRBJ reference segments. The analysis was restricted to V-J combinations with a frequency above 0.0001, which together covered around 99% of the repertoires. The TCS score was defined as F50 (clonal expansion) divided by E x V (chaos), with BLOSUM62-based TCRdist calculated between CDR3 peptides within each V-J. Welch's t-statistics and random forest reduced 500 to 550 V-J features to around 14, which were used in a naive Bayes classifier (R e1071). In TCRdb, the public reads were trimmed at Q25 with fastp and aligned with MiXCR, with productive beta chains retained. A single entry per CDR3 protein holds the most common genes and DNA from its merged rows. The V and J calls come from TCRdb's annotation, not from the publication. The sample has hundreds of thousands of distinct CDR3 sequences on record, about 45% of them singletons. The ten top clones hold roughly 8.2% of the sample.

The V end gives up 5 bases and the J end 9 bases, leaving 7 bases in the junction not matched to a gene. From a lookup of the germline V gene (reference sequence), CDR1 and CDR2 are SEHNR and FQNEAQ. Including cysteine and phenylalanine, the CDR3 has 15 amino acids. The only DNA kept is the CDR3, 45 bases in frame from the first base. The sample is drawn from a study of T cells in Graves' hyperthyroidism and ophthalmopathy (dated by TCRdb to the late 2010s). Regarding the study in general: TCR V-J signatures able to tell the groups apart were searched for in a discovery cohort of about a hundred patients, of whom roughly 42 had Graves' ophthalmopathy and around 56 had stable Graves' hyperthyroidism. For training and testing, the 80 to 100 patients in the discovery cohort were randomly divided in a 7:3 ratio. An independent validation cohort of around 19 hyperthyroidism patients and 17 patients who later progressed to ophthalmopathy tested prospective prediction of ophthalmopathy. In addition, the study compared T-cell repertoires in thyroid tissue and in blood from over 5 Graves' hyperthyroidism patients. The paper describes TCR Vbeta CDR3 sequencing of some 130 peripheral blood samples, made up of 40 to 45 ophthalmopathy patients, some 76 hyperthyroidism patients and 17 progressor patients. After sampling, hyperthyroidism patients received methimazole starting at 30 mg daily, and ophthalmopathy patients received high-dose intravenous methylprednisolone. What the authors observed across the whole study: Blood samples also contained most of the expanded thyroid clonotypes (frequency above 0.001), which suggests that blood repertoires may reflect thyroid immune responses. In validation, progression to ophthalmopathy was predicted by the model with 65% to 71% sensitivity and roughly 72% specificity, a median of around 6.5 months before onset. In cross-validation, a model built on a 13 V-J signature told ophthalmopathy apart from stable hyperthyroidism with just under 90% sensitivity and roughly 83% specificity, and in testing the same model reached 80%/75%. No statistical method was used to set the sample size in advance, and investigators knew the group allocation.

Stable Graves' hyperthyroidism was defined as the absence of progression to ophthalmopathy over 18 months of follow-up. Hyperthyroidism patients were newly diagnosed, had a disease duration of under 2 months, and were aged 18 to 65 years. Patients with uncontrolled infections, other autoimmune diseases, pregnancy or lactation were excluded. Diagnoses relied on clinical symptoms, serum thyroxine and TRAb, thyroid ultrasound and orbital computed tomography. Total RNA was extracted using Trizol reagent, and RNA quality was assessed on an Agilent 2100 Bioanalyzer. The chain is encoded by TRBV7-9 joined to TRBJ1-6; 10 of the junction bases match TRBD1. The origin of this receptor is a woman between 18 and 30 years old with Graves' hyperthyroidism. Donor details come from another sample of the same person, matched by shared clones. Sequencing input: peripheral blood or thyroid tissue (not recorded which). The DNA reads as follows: TGTGCCAGCAGCGCCCGGGGGACAGGGGTTTCACCCCTCCACTTT. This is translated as CASSARGTGVSPLHF.